These 20 T cell receptor beta chains originate from one sample sequenced in a study of T cell repertoires in cytomegalovirus infection. One entry per CDR3 protein, called by TCRdb with MiXCR from the reads. The table lists nearly 550,000 distinct CDR3 sequences, 16% of them singletons. The sequenced sample was CD8+ T cells from PBMCs. The receptors originated from a human donor in good health (CMV status not recorded). Some clones in this sample may be carry-over from other donors' samples.

This clonotype has just a few counts. V usage is TRBV11-1 and J usage is TRBJ2-5, with 9 bases aligning to TRBD1. Germline lookup yields CDR1 SGHAT and CDR2 FQDESV (reference sequence). V gave up 1 base and J gave up 5 bases; unmatched junction bases: 5. The CDR3 extends over 15 amino acids. The CDR3 nucleotides are TGTGCCAGCAGCTTAGTAGGGACAGGGCAGGAGACCCAGTACTTC. Its protein product is CASSLVGTGQETQYF.

The rearrangement links TRBV19 to TRBJ2-3, with a tentative D call TRBD2 (5 bases). The germline V gene has CDR1 LNHDA and CDR2 SQIVND (reference sequence). The CDR3 is 16 residues long. V was cut by 8 bases and J by 0 bases, with 18 bases left in between. The CDR3 DNA reads TGTGCCAGTGACCGGAGGTTTTCCTCTAGCACAGATACGCAGTATTTT. Protein: CASDRRFSSSTDTQYF.

This clonotype was picked up a small number of times. The rearrangement joins TRBV27 to TRBJ2-5, with 11 bases fitting TRBD2. The V gene's germline CDR1 is MNHEY and CDR2 SMNVEV (reference sequence). The length of the CDR3 is 13 residues. V shed 8 bases, J shed 4 bases, and the junction held 3 bases outside the gene matches. The CDR3 DNA sequence: TGTGCCAGCTGTCTAGCGGGGGGAGAGACCCAGTACTTC. Protein: CASCLAGGETQYF.

The table lists this clonotype with many counts. The chain has TRBV27 and TRBJ2-3, with D perhaps TRBD1 (5 bases). Trimming stripped 5 bases from V and 5 bases from J, with 17 bases between. Per germline, CDR1 MNHEY and CDR2 SMNVEV (reference sequence). CDR3 length: 15 amino acids. This CDR3 is CASSPRTPSVDTQYF. The CDR3 region has the DNA TGTGCCAGCAGTCCAAGGACACCTTCGGTAGATACGCAGTATTTT.

This clonotype was counted ten times or more. The chain carries TRBV27 and TRBJ2-3, with 13 positions matching TRBD2. The germline CDR1 and CDR2 sequences are MNHEY and SMNVEV (reference sequence). V lost 7 bases and J lost 3; bases outside the gene matches: 13. There are 18 residues in the CDR3. CDR3 sequence reads: CASTERTSGRAGTDTQYF. In nucleotides, the CDR3 is TGTGCCAGCACCGAACGAACTAGCGGGAGGGCCGGGACAGATACGCAGTATTTT.

J is TRBJ2-1 and V is TRBV12-5, with D uncertain. Germline CDR1 and CDR2: LGHNT and FRNRAP. Trimming shortened V by 1 base and J by 7 bases, and 17 bases separated the two germline ends. This CDR3 is built from 16 residues. The CDR3 sequence is CASGLGLPREWNEQFF. The CDR3 region has the DNA TGTGCTAGTGGTTTGGGACTCCCGAGAGAGTGGAATGAGCAGTTCTTC.

This clonotype was seen ten or more times. CDR3 sequence reads: CATPIQEGVGTEAFF. For the CDR3, the DNA is TGTGCCACCCCCATTCAGGAGGGAGTTGGCACTGAAGCTTTCTTT. V and J are TRBV6-1 and TRBJ1-1; no reliable D call. The germline V gene has CDR1 MNHNS and CDR2 SASEGT. Trimming took 10 bases from V and 4 from J, leaving 22 bases between them. The CDR3 consists of 15 residues.

This clonotype was counted a few times. The V and J genes are TRBV7-9 and TRBJ2-5, with unresolved D. The CDR3 totals 15 residues. Germline CDR1 and CDR2: SEHNR and FQNEAQ (reference sequence). V was cut by 6 bases and J by 2 bases, with 16 bases left in between. The DNA of the CDR3 is TGTGCCAGCAGAATCGCGGATGTGGGGCAAGAGACCCAGTACTTC. It translates to CASRIADVGQETQYF.

A few counts support this clonotype. Here the CDR3 reads CASSTGSDYTEAFF. The CDR3 DNA follows: TGTGCCAGTAGTACAGGATCTGATTACACTGAAGCTTTCTTT. The J gene is TRBJ1-1, the V gene TRBV19; D not certain. The CDR3 extends over 14 amino acids. The V and J ends lost 4 bases and 3 bases respectively, with 12 bases between them. Germline V gene lookup returns CDR1 LNHDA and CDR2 SQIVND (reference sequence).

This clonotype was seen only a few times. The chain couples TRBV24-1 to TRBJ2-3; TRBD2 matches at 7 bases. The germline gives CDR1 KGHDR, CDR2 SFDVKD. With 0 bases clipped from V and 2 bases from J, the junction kept 16 bases outside the gene matches. This CDR3 contains 20 residues. The CDR3 sequence: CATSDLRLSTGGRNTDTQYF. The CDR3 DNA reads as TGTGCCACCAGTGATTTGCGTCTCTCGACGGGAGGCCGAAACACAGATACGCAGTATTTT.

This clonotype showed up just a few times. The chain couples TRBV27 to TRBJ2-1; the match to TRBD1 covers 7 bases. There are 14 residues in the CDR3. Germline V gene sequence: CDR1 MNHEY, CDR2 SMNVEV (reference sequence). The V gene end was trimmed by 5 bases and the J gene end by 3 bases; junction bases not matched to a gene: 4. The CDR3 sequence is CASSPGQNYNEQFF. The CDR3 DNA sequence: TGTGCCAGCAGTCCGGGACAGAACTACAATGAGCAGTTCTTC.

To note about this clonotype: Its ends do not fully match the called genes, so a read error is possible. This rearrangement joins TRBV2 to TRBJ2-1; D remains unclear. Germline lookup yields CDR1 SNHLY and CDR2 FYNNEI. CDR3 size: 16 residues. CDR3 sequence: CASSEGPAQLSNEQFF. DNA for the CDR3: TGTGCGAGCAGTGAAGGCCCCGCGCAGCTCTCCAATGAGCAGTTCTTC.

This rearrangement joins TRBV3-1 to TRBJ2-7, with D possibly matching TRBD2 (6 bases). V was pared by 4 bases and J by 5 bases, with 15 bases between. The CDR3 sequence is 14 residues long. CDR1 is LGHDT and CDR2 is YNNKEL in the germline V gene (reference sequence). DNA for the CDR3: TGTGCCAGCAGCCCGGGACTGACCTGGAACGAGCAGTACTTC. It encodes CASSPGLTWNEQYF.

This clonotype was observed a few times. The chain links TRBV12-3 or TRBV12-4 to TRBJ1-1; D may be TRBD1 (5 bases). This CDR3 is built from 15 residues. V was cut by 5 bases and J by 5 bases, with 18 bases left in between. The CDR3 is CASSGPPGGGTEAFF. CDR3 DNA: TGTGCCAGCAGTGGGCCGCCAGGCGGGGGGACTGAAGCTTTCTTT.

This clonotype was observed many times. V is TRBV11-2 and J is TRBJ2-1; 7 bases are a match to TRBD2. The CDR3 has 15 residues. Per germline, CDR1 SGHAT and CDR2 FQNNGV. J gave up 2 bases and V 4 bases, and 5 bases lay outside the gene matches. The chain's CDR3 is CASSYMAGAYNEQFF. In DNA form, the CDR3 reads TGTGCCAGCAGCTATATGGCGGGGGCCTACAATGAGCAGTTCTTC.

This clonotype was counted at least ten times. This chain links TRBV27 with TRBJ2-7; perhaps TRBD1 as D (5 bases). Per germline, CDR1 MNHEY and CDR2 SMNVEV (reference sequence). This CDR3 spans 12 amino acids. V lost 6 bases to trimming and J lost 0 bases, with 6 bases between them. The CDR3, as DNA: TGTGCCAGCAGGGGGCTCTCCTACGAGCAGTACTTC. Its protein is CASRGLSYEQYF.

V gene TRBV2 combines with J gene TRBJ2-1, with D perhaps matching TRBD2 (6 bases). CDR1 is SNHLY, CDR2 FYNNEI, per germline. V was cut by 3 bases and J by 0 bases, with 12 bases left in between. The CDR3 sequence is 16 residues long. As DNA, the CDR3 is TGTGCCAGCAGTGAGGGGGGTTTGGGCTCCTACAATGAGCAGTTCTTC. Translated: CASSEGGLGSYNEQFF.

The rearrangement uses TRBV7-9 and TRBJ1-5; 12 bases agree with TRBD1. J was trimmed by 2 bases and V by 5 bases; bases with no gene match: 4. Germline loops: CDR1 SEHNR, CDR2 FQNEAQ (reference sequence). This CDR3 has 16 amino acids. The CDR3 nucleotides read TGTGCCAGCAGCCAGGGGACAGGGGGCGGCAATCAGCCCCAGCATTTT. It specifies CASSQGTGGGNQPQHF.

The J gene is TRBJ2-1, the V gene TRBV24-1; the D gene could be TRBD1 or TRBD2 (6 bases each). The CDR3 runs to 15 residues. The germline V gene has CDR1 KGHDR and CDR2 SFDVKD. V was cut by 9 bases and J by 6 bases, with 20 bases left in between. The CDR3 region is CATSTGASVSNEQFF. The CDR3 region has the DNA TGTGCCACCTCCACGGGGGCTAGCGTTAGCAATGAGCAGTTCTTC.

This clonotype was observed many times. This chain's CDR3 is CASSQARRVTDTQYF. Here the CDR3 DNA reads TGCGCCAGCAGCCAGGCTAGACGGGTCACAGATACGCAGTATTTT. The chain recombines TRBV4-1 with TRBJ2-3; no clear D gene. The CDR3 runs 15 residues. Germline-derived CDR1 and CDR2 are MGHRA and YSYEKL. V lost 3 bases and J lost 2, with 12 bases in between.